This is a list of T cell receptor beta chains from one sample in a study of blood T cell repertoires in COVID-19. Libraries were prepared by immunoSEQ multiplex PCR; TCRdb keeps only in-frame clonotypes and omits some of them. Here the sample spans about 270,000 clones, 85% being singletons. Material for sequencing was peripheral blood. The receptors shown here come from a woman aged 45-65 years with active or convalescent COVID-19. CDR3s include the opening cysteine and the closing phenylalanine or tryptophan. The D gene is left open where the match is weak. The size field is filled for only some rows; it gives once, few, many or a size class.

j_gene: TRBJ2-1
v_gene: TRBV6-5
abundance: -
d_gene: TRBD1
CDR3nt: TGTGCCAGCAGCTTAGGGGGCTGGAATGAGCAGTTCTTC
CDR3aa: CASSLGGWNEQFF

j_gene: TRBJ2-2
v_gene: TRBV5-4
abundance: -
d_gene: TRBD1
CDR3nt: TGTGCCAGCAGCTTGGAACGGACAGGGGCTTCCGGGGAGCTGTTTTTT
CDR3aa: CASSLERTGASGELFF

j_gene: TRBJ1-6
v_gene: TRBV28
abundance: -
d_gene: -
CDR3nt: TGTGCCAGCAGTTTCTCCGGAAGCGCCAATTCACCCCTCCACTTT
CDR3aa: CASSFSGSANSPLHF

j_gene: TRBJ2-5
v_gene: TRBV27
abundance: once
d_gene: TRBD2
CDR3nt: TGTGCCAGCAGTTACTCCGGGACTAGCCCCGAGACCCAGTACTTC
CDR3aa: CASSYSGTSPETQYF

j_gene: TRBJ2-1
v_gene: TRBV7-6
abundance: -
d_gene: TRBD2
CDR3nt: TGTGCCAGCAGCTTAGTCGCGGGAGCGGGAGGGCAAGGCCGCAATGAGCAGTTCTTC
CDR3aa: CASSLVAGAGGQGRNEQFF

j_gene: TRBJ1-4
v_gene: TRBV18
abundance: once
d_gene: TRBD1
CDR3nt: TGTGCCAGCTCAGGGACAGGGACTGAAAAACTGTTTTTT
CDR3aa: CASSGTGTEKLFF

j_gene: TRBJ2-1
v_gene: TRBV15
abundance: -
d_gene: TRBD2
CDR3nt: TGTGCCACCTACCCAGGGCTAGCGGGAGGAAATGAGCAGTTCTTC
CDR3aa: CATYPGLAGGNEQFF

j_gene: TRBJ1-6
v_gene: TRBV28
abundance: -
d_gene: -
CDR3nt: TGTGCCAGCAGACCCTTCAGGGGCGACTTTTATAATTCACCCCTCCACTTT
CDR3aa: CASRPFRGDFYNSPLHF

j_gene: TRBJ1-1
v_gene: TRBV19
abundance: -
d_gene: TRBD1
CDR3nt: TGTGCCACCTCCCAGGGGGCTAAAACTGAAGCTTTCTTT
CDR3aa: CATSQGAKTEAFF

j_gene: TRBJ2-3
v_gene: TRBV9
abundance: -
d_gene: TRBD1
CDR3nt: TGTGCCAGCAGCGCCGAGGGGGCGACAGATACGCAGTATTTT
CDR3aa: CASSAEGATDTQYF

j_gene: TRBJ1-1
v_gene: TRBV29-1
abundance: once
d_gene: TRBD1
CDR3nt: TGCAGCGTTGCAGGGGGCGCTTTGGTCGCTTTCTTT
CDR3aa: CSVAGGALVAFF

j_gene: TRBJ1-1
v_gene: TRBV7-2
abundance: -
d_gene: -
CDR3nt: TGTGCCAGCAGCTTATTCACGGATGGATATCAGGTGAGAGCTTTCTTT
CDR3aa: CASSLFTDGYQVRAFF

j_gene: TRBJ2-3
v_gene: TRBV7-9
abundance: -
d_gene: TRBD1
CDR3nt: TGTGCCAGCAGCTTAGCGCCGGGACAGGGCACAGATACGCAGTATTTT
CDR3aa: CASSLAPGQGTDTQYF

j_gene: TRBJ2-4
v_gene: TRBV5-1
abundance: -
d_gene: TRBD1
CDR3nt: TGCGCCAGCAGCTCCGCACCGGGACAGGGAAACATTCAGTACTTC
CDR3aa: CASSSAPGQGNIQYF

j_gene: TRBJ2-1
v_gene: TRBV12-3/TRBV12-4
abundance: once
d_gene: -
CDR3nt: TGTGCCAGCAGGACTAGTCTGAAGGCTGAGCAGTTCTTC
CDR3aa: CASRTSLKAEQFF

j_gene: TRBJ2-2
v_gene: TRBV11-2
abundance: -
d_gene: -
CDR3nt: TGTGCCAGCAGCTCCCAGACAGCAGCGAACACCGGGGAGCTGTTTTTT
CDR3aa: CASSSQTAANTGELFF

j_gene: TRBJ2-7
v_gene: TRBV7-2
abundance: -
d_gene: TRBD2
CDR3nt: TGTGCCAGCAGCTACAGACTAGCGGGAGCGGTTAATCCCGGATACGAGCAGTACTTC
CDR3aa: CASSYRLAGAVNPGYEQYF